These 13 T cell receptor beta chains share one sample of origin, sequenced in a study of T cell responses to AZD1222 COVID-19 vaccine. Assay used: immunoSEQ multiplex PCR; TCRdb lists only in-frame clones, some missing. The sample lists over 150,000 clones; around 88% were seen once. The sequenced sample was peripheral blood, obtained 28 days after the second AZD1222 dose. The receptors stem from an adult who received the AZD1222 COVID-19 vaccine.

This clone was seen only once. V and J are TRBV5-8 and TRBJ2-5; perhaps TRBD2 as D (6 bases). Trimming stripped 0 bases from V and 4 bases from J, with 16 bases between. CDR1 and CDR2 (germline): SGHTS, YDEGEE. CDR3 length: 16 residues. In nucleotides, the CDR3 is TGTGCCAGCAGCTTGGAAGGGACGGGGGATTTAGAGACCCAGTACTTC. Protein: CASSLEGTGDLETQYF.

The sample holds a few counts of this clone. The chain links TRBV4-1 to TRBJ1-3; D is ambiguous. This CDR3 has 17 amino acids. CDR1 is MGHRA and CDR2 is YSYEKL in the germline V gene. V was trimmed by 2 bases and J by 1 base, leaving 15 bases between them. The CDR3 loop is CASSQTWASASGNTIYF. DNA of the CDR3: TGCGCCAGCAGCCAAACGTGGGCCTCCGCTTCTGGAAACACCATATATTTT.

The chain carries TRBV11-2 and TRBJ2-3; tentatively, D is TRBD1 or TRBD2 (5 bases each). The V end was cut by 0 bases, the J end by 2 bases, with 12 bases between. This CDR3 region has 16 residues. The germline CDR1 and CDR2 sequences are SGHAT and FQNNGV. This CDR3 reads CASSLDFRDPTDTQYF. The DNA of the CDR3 is TGTGCCAGCAGCTTAGATTTCAGGGACCCCACAGATACGCAGTATTTT.

V is TRBV12-3 or TRBV12-4 and J is TRBJ1-1; D ambiguous. CDR3 length: 11 amino acids. The V end lost 6 bases, the J end lost 8 bases, and 10 bases lay between the germline ends. CDR3 loop: CASRAAHEAFF. The CDR3 DNA is TGTGCCAGCAGGGCAGCCCACGAAGCTTTCTTT.

The chain links TRBV6-5 to TRBJ1-5; a possible D gene is TRBD1 (6 bases). Trimming took off 0 bases at V and 7 bases at J, with 13 bases between the two ends. The germline gives CDR1 MNHEY, CDR2 SVGAGI. The CDR3 length is 15 residues. The CDR3 DNA is TGTGCCAGCAGTTACTCGGGGGGGGCAAGCCAGCCCCAGCATTTT. Translating it yields CASSYSGGASQPQHF.

The V gene is TRBV4-2, the J gene TRBJ1-2, with TRBD1 identical over 9 bases. CDR1 and CDR2 (germline): LGHNA, YNFKEQ. The CDR3 spans 15 residues. Trimming cost V 0 bases and J 6 bases; bases outside gene matches: 5. CDR3 loop: CASSQDRTGADGYTF. In nucleotides, the CDR3 is TGTGCCAGCAGCCAAGATCGGACAGGGGCTGATGGCTACACCTTC.

V usage is TRBV13 and J usage is TRBJ1-2; TRBD1 matches at 9 bases. The CDR3 runs to 14 residues. Germline values: CDR1 PRHDT, CDR2 FYEKMQ (reference sequence). Losses at the gene ends were 6 bases for V and 5 bases for J; bases not matched to a gene: 7. This CDR3 reads CASRRQGVGYGYTF. CDR3 DNA sequence: TGTGCCAGCAGACGACAGGGGGTTGGGTATGGCTACACCTTC.

This chain joins TRBV6-5 and TRBJ2-7, with 9 bases identical to TRBD1. V shed 7 bases, J shed 4 bases, and the junction held 5 bases outside the gene matches. This CDR3 is 13 amino acids long. Germline V gene sequence: CDR1 MNHEY, CDR2 SVGAGI. Here the CDR3 reads CASTRTGEYEQYF. In nucleotides, the CDR3 is TGTGCCAGCACCCGGACAGGGGAATACGAGCAGTACTTC.

The chain employs TRBV5-1 and TRBJ1-2, with D maybe TRBD1 (6 bases). V was pared by 4 bases and J by 2 bases, with 15 bases between. CDR3 length equals 15 residues. CDR1 SGHRS and CDR2 YFSETQ come from the germline V gene. This CDR3 is CASSQTFTGNYGYTF. The DNA of the CDR3 is TGCGCCAGCAGCCAAACTTTCACAGGGAACTATGGCTACACCTTC.

V and J are TRBV11-2 and TRBJ1-4; D unclear. Deletions cut 5 bases from V and 3 bases from J, with 16 bases between. The germline V gene encodes CDR1 SGHAT and CDR2 FQNNGV. The CDR3 runs to 16 residues. The CDR3 DNA reads TGTGCCAGCAGCCCCCTTTTCGGGCCGTCTAATGAAAAACTGTTTTTT. This gives the protein CASSPLFGPSNEKLFF.

The chain recombines TRBV19 with TRBJ2-1; 9 bases line up with TRBD2. V dropped 3 bases and J dropped 7; count of bases not matched to a gene: 10. This CDR3 region has 16 residues. Germline assignment: CDR1 LNHDA and CDR2 SQIVND (reference sequence). Here the CDR3 reads CASSMMGLAVRNEQFF. The CDR3 DNA sequence: TGTGCCAGTAGTATGATGGGACTAGCCGTTCGGAATGAGCAGTTCTTC.

The CDR3 nucleotides are TGTGCCAGCAGCCAAGAAGGTGGACGGGGGGGCCCCCAGGGCAATGAGCAGTTCTTC. This sequence encodes CASSQEGGRGGPQGNEQFF. This sequence joins TRBV4-2 and TRBJ2-1, with TRBD2 identical over 8 bases. The trim removed 0 bases at V and 6 bases at J, leaving 16 bases unmatched. The CDR3 has 19 residues. Germline CDR1 reads LGHNA; CDR2 reads YNFKEQ.

The genes are TRBV4-1 and TRBJ2-1; D is undetermined. The CDR3 is 12 amino acids. With 3 bases removed from V and 4 bases from J, the gap between germline ends came to 4 bases. CDR1 MGHRA and CDR2 YSYEKL come from the germline V gene. The CDR3: CASSHPYNEQFF. The CDR3 DNA reads TGCGCCAGCAGCCATCCTTACAATGAGCAGTTCTTC.